Listed below are T cell receptor beta chains from one sample, sequenced in a study of vaccination and CD4 T cells after COVID-19. TCRdb used MiXCR to reprocess the PCR reads, holding one entry per CDR3 protein. Of about 4,600 distinct CDR3 sequences in the sample, nearly 60% were seen once. Antigens of these TCRs are unknown. Input material: CD4+ T cells from blood, cultured in vitro. These receptors were taken from a human donor in good health. The CDR3 runs from the conserved cysteine through the conserved F or W. The D gene is left open where the match is weak. Clone size is not always given. Where it is, it says once, few, many or a class for expanded clones.

D	size	V	J	DNA	CDR3
NA	NA	TRBV20-1	TRBJ1-5	TGCAGTGCGGAAACAGGGAGCGGTCAGCCCCAGCATTTT	CSAETGSGQPQHF
NA	NA	TRBV28	TRBJ1-2	TGTGCCAGCAGTTTACAAGGGGTGGGATATGGCTACACCTTC	CASSLQGVGYGYTF
NA	once	TRBV7-9	TRBJ2-7	TGCGCCAGCAGCAACTCTTTCTACGAGCAGTACTTC	CASSNSFYEQYF
TRBD2	once	TRBV7-6	TRBJ2-3	TGTGCCAGCAGCTCAGGCGGGAGTAAGGGCACAGATACGCAGTATTTT	CASSSGGSKGTDTQYF
NA	NA	TRBV6-1	TRBJ1-5	TGTGCCAGCAGTCTAGGGGGGAGTCGCAGCAATCAGCCCCAGCATTTT	CASSLGGSRSNQPQHF
TRBD1	NA	TRBV6-5	TRBJ2-2	TGTGCCAGCAGTTTCGGACAGGGGAACACCGGGGAGCTGTTTTTT	CASSFGQGNTGELFF
NA	NA	TRBV5-6	TRBJ2-5	TGTGCCAGCAGCCTAGACCTAGGGACCCAGTACTTC	CASSLDLGTQYF
TRBD1	few	TRBV6-1	TRBJ1-6	TGTGCCAGCGGGACAGGGGCAGGGAATTCACCCCTCCACTTT	CASGTGAGNSPLHF
NA	NA	TRBV6-1	TRBJ1-5	TGTGCCAGCAGTGAAGGGGTGGGAGCAGATCAGCCCCAGCATTTT	CASSEGVGADQPQHF
TRBD2	once	TRBV6-2/TRBV6-3	TRBJ2-5	TGTGCCAGCAGTGCATTGGGCCGGCTAGCGGGAGGAAAAGAGACCCAGTACTTC	CASSALGRLAGGKETQYF
NA	NA	TRBV20-1	TRBJ1-1	TGCAGTGCTAGAGGCGGGGTGAACACTGAAGCTTTCTTT	CSARGGVNTEAFF
NA	NA	TRBV5-5	TRBJ1-2	TGTGCCAGCAGCTTGGCCGGTAACTATGGCTACACCTTC	CASSLAGNYGYTF
NA	NA	TRBV19	TRBJ1-2	TGTGCCAGCCGGGGGGGGAACTATGGCTACACCTTC	CASRGGNYGYTF
NA	NA	TRBV6-1	TRBJ2-7	TGCGCCAGCAGTGAAGTACGGGCCTACGAGCAGTACTTC	CASSEVRAYEQYF
NA	NA	TRBV18	TRBJ1-5	TGTGCCAGCTCACCCCCAGGCCAGCCCCAGCATTTT	CASSPPGQPQHF
TRBD1	few	TRBV6-5	TRBJ1-5	TGTGCCAGCAGTTCGGACAGGGACAATCAGCCCCAGCATTTT	CASSSDRDNQPQHF
NA	NA	TRBV27	TRBJ2-3	TGTGCCAGCAGTTCGCCTTTCGGGCTCGTCGACACAGATACGCAGTATTTT	CASSSPFGLVDTDTQYF
TRBD1	few	TRBV20-1	TRBJ1-6	TGCAGTGCTAGGGGTAGGGACAGGGGTTCACCCCTCCACTTT	CSARGRDRGSPLHF
NA	once	TRBV19	TRBJ1-1	TGTGCCAGTATCGAGGCTGGTAGGTACACTGAAGCTTTCTTT	CASIEAGRYTEAFF
NA	large	TRBV6-1	TRBJ1-2	TGTGCCAGCAGCTCCCGGGTGGGGGGGCCGTTCGGCTACACCTTC	CASSSRVGGPFGYTF
TRBD1	NA	TRBV7-2	TRBJ2-3	TGTGCCAGCAGCAAACGGGACAGGGGATTCACAGATACGCAGTATTTT	CASSKRDRGFTDTQYF
NA	NA	TRBV6-1	TRBJ1-3	TGTGCCACCCTCCGGGGTCAGGGTACCCACACCATATATTTT	CATLRGQGTHTIYF
NA	NA	TRBV28	TRBJ1-5	TGTGCCACCTTTCTCTCAAATCAGCCCCAGCATTTT	CATFLSNQPQHF
NA	few	TRBV27	TRBJ1-1	TGTGCCAGCATCGGGCAGAACACTGAAGCTTTCTTT	CASIGQNTEAFF
NA	NA	TRBV6-2/TRBV6-3	TRBJ1-5	TGTGCCAGCAGCACTGGGGGGGAGTATCAGCCCCAGCATTTT	CASSTGGEYQPQHF
TRBD2	NA	TRBV20-1	TRBJ2-1	TGCAGTGCTAGATCCAGAGCGGGGGGCTCTAATGAGCAGTTCTTC	CSARSRAGGSNEQFF
NA	large	TRBV18	TRBJ2-2	TGTGCCAGCTCACCCTTGGCACAGTACACCGGGGAGCTGTTTTTT	CASSPLAQYTGELFF
NA	NA	TRBV28	TRBJ1-2	TGTGCCAGCAGTTTCTCCTCTTACAGGGTGAAGTTGGATAACTATGGCTACACCTTC	CASSFSSYRVKLDNYGYTF
NA	once	TRBV6-1	TRBJ1-6	TGTGCCAGCAGCCCCGTGGGGACCAATTCACCCCTCCACTTT	CASSPVGTNSPLHF